This T cell receptor (beta chain) comes out of a study of shared clonotypes between healthy human individuals. Generated by immunoSEQ multiplex PCR, the TCRdb table keeps only in-frame clones and is missing some. The data contain hundreds of thousands of clones, about 90% of them singletons. CD8 cells regarded as naive lacked CD45RO, were positively chosen for CCR7, and omitted terminally differentiated effector memory CD45RA+ cells. The germline gives CDR1 SGHAT, CDR2 FQNNGV. The CDR3 totals 13 residues. The V and J ends lost 1 base and 8 bases respectively, with 9 bases between them. The sequence came from a young man in good health. The specimen sequenced was naive CD8+ T cells sorted from blood. V is TRBV11-2 and J is TRBJ2-1; a possible D gene is TRBD2 (5 bases). The chain's CDR3 is CASSLGSDYEQFF. The CDR3 nucleotides are TGTGCCAGCAGCTTAGGATCGGACTATGAGCAGTTCTTC.